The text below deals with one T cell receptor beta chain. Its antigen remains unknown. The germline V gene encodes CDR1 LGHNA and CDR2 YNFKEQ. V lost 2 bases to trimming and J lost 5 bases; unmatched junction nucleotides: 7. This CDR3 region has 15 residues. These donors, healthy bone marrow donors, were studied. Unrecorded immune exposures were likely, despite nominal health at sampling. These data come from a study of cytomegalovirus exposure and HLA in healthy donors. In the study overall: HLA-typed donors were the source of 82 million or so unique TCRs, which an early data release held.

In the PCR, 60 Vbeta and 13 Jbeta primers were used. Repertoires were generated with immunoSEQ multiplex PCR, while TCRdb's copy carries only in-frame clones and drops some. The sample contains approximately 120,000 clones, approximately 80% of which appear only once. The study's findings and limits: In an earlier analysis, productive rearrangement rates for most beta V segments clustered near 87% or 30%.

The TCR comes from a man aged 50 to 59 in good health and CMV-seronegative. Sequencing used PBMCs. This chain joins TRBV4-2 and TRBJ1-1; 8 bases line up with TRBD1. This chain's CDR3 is CASSQQDRGGTEAFF. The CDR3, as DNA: TGTGCCAGCAGCCAACAAGACAGGGGTGGGACTGAAGCTTTCTTT.